These 24 T cell receptor beta chains were sequenced from one sample in a study of blood T cell repertoires in COVID-19. The table came from immunoSEQ multiplex PCR; TCRdb's copy has only in-frame clones and leaves some out. The data show 150,000 or so clones, approximately 85% seen once. The sample consisted of peripheral blood. Receptors originate from a man aged 55 to 70 with COVID-19, enrolled during active disease.

As concerns this clone: Distinct nucleotide sequences in the sample also encode this CDR3. This chain uses TRBV9 with TRBJ2-7; a weak D match, TRBD1 (6 bases). V was clipped by 0 bases and J by 1 base, with 11 bases between them. CDR1 SGDLS and CDR2 YYNGEE come from the germline V gene. There are 15 residues in the CDR3. The CDR3 sequence: CASSVGQDPSYEQYF. The CDR3, as DNA: TGTGCCAGCAGCGTAGGACAGGACCCATCCTACGAGCAGTACTTC.

This chain links TRBV25-1 with TRBJ1-5, with 8 bases that match TRBD1. In germline, CDR1 is MGHDK, CDR2 SYGVNS. The CDR3 runs to 17 residues. V trimming: 3 bases; J trimming: 0 bases; junction bases outside the gene matches: 7. The CDR3 nucleotides read TGTGCCAGCAGTGACGGACAGGGAACAGATAGCAATCAGCCCCAGCATTTT. This codes for CASSDGQGTDSNQPQHF.

The genes are TRBV28 and TRBJ2-3; tentatively, D is TRBD1 (6 bases). The V end was cut by 6 bases, the J end by 2 bases, with 15 bases between. Germline CDR1 reads MDHEN; CDR2 reads SYDVKM. The CDR3 consists of 15 residues. The CDR3 is CASRPPTGTTDTQYF. The CDR3 DNA is TGTGCCAGCAGACCCCCGACAGGCACCACAGATACGCAGTATTTT.

This clone was seen just once. The chain couples TRBV27 to TRBJ1-1, with D maybe TRBD1 (5 bases). The CDR3 is 15 amino acids. Germline V gene data show CDR1 as MNHEY and CDR2 as SMNVEV (reference sequence). Trimming pared 2 bases from V and 0 bases from J, leaving 10 bases between. CDR3: CASSLAPGLNTEAFF. The DNA for the CDR3 is TGTGCCAGCAGTTTAGCCCCAGGGTTGAACACTGAAGCTTTCTTT.

The chain is built from TRBV28 and TRBJ2-1; 9 positions match TRBD2. CDR3 length equals 18 residues. Germline V gene data show CDR1 as MDHEN and CDR2 as SYDVKM. The V and J ends lost 7 bases and 4 bases, in that order; junction bases with no gene match: 17. This chain's CDR3 is CASIRRVGRGGSYNEQFF. In DNA form, the CDR3 reads TGTGCCAGCATCCGCCGGGTGGGGCGGGGGGGCTCTTACAATGAGCAGTTCTTC.

This chain joins TRBV7-8 and TRBJ1-1; possibly TRBD1 for D (5 bases). The germline CDR1 and CDR2 sequences are SGHVS and FQNEAQ. V was shortened by 2 bases and J by 7 bases, with 14 bases between the two germline ends. This CDR3 region has 14 residues. CDR3: CASSLKRQPLEAFF. The CDR3 coding sequence is TGTGCCAGCAGCTTAAAGCGACAGCCTCTTGAAGCTTTCTTT.

The V call is TRBV6-6, the J call TRBJ2-7, with D perhaps TRBD1 (5 bases). The CDR3 covers 14 residues. Germline CDR1 and CDR2: MNHNY and SVGAGI (reference sequence). The V end lost 3 bases, the J end lost 2 bases, and 11 bases lay between the germline ends. The CDR3 spells CASSYPAGTYEQYF. For the CDR3, the DNA is TGTGCCAGCAGTTATCCGGCAGGGACCTACGAGCAGTACTTC.

V gene TRBV3-1 (or the pseudogene TRBV3-2) combines with J gene TRBJ1-2; D is unclear. Deletions cut 4 bases from V and 2 bases from J, with 11 bases between. From germline, CDR1 is LGHDT and CDR2 YNNKEL (reference sequence). The CDR3 is made up of 14 amino acids. CDR3 nucleotide sequence: TGTGCCAGCAGCCCCCGCGGAGGGAACTATGGCTACACCTTC. Translated, it gives CASSPRGGNYGYTF.

The J gene is TRBJ2-2, the V gene TRBV4-3, with 9 bases matching TRBD2. V was clipped by 3 bases and J by 1 base; unmatched bases: 3. Germline CDR1 LGHNA, CDR2 YSLEER. The CDR3 length is 16 residues. The CDR3: CASSQSTSGNTGELFF. The DNA for the CDR3 is TGCGCCAGCAGCCAGTCGACTAGCGGGAACACCGGGGAGCTGTTTTTT.

This clone was counted only a few times. The chain combines TRBV6-2 or TRBV6-3 with TRBJ1-2; 8 bases are a match to TRBD1. This CDR3 has 14 residues. V lost 3 bases to trimming and J lost 6 bases; unmatched junction nucleotides: 6. Germline CDR1 and CDR2: MNHEY and SVGEGT. The CDR3 protein is CASSYLQGAHGYTF. CDR3 bases: TGTGCCAGCAGTTATCTGCAGGGGGCGCATGGCTACACCTTC.

The J gene is TRBJ2-1, the V gene TRBV4-2; 10 nucleotides line up with TRBD2. The germline gives CDR1 LGHNA, CDR2 YNFKEQ. The V gene end was trimmed by 0 bases and the J gene end by 4 bases; junction bases not matched to a gene: 0. The CDR3 totals 15 residues. The CDR3 DNA follows: TGTGCCAGCAGCCAAGAACTAGCGGGGTACAATGAGCAGTTCTTC. As protein: CASSQELAGYNEQFF.

The chain carries TRBV11-2 and TRBJ1-1, with D possibly matching TRBD1 (5 bases). V was cut by 0 bases and J by 3 bases, with 11 bases left in between. The germline V gene encodes CDR1 SGHAT and CDR2 FQNNGV. CDR3 size: 15 residues. CDR3 loop: CASSLDPGWDTEAFF. The CDR3 DNA sequence: TGTGCCAGCAGCTTAGATCCAGGGTGGGACACTGAAGCTTTCTTT.

V is TRBV7-3 and J is TRBJ2-5; the match to TRBD2 covers 13 bases. Per the germline V gene, CDR1 is SGHTA and CDR2 is FQGTGA. J was trimmed by 3 bases and V by 5 bases; bases with no gene match: 3. The CDR3 is 15 residues long. The CDR3 loop reads CASSLLAGGKETQYF. CDR3 nucleotide sequence: TGTGCCAGCAGCCTACTAGCGGGAGGGAAAGAGACCCAGTACTTC.

The rearrangement joins TRBV29-1 to TRBJ1-1; 8 bases align to TRBD1. The ends lost 4 bases at V and 3 bases at J; junction bases unmatched: 4. Looked up from germline, CDR1 is SQVTM and CDR2 is ANQGSEA. CDR3 length equals 13 residues. In nucleotides, the CDR3 is TGCAGCGTTGTCGAGACAGGGGACACTGAAGCTTTCTTT. Translated: CSVVETGDTEAFF.

The J gene is TRBJ2-1, the V gene TRBV4-1; D is unclear. Germline assignment: CDR1 MGHRA and CDR2 YSYEKL. Trimming shortened V by 1 base and J by 4 bases, and 8 bases separated the two germline ends. The CDR3 length is 14 residues. CDR3 residues: CASSQALPYNEQFF. The CDR3 nucleotides are TGCGCCAGCAGCCAAGCACTTCCATACAATGAGCAGTTCTTC.

The V gene is TRBV28, the J gene TRBJ1-2, with a tentative D call TRBD1 (5 bases). Trimming shortened V by 7 bases and J by 4 bases, and 19 bases separated the two germline ends. Germline V gene sequence: CDR1 MDHEN, CDR2 SYDVKM. The CDR3 contains 15 residues. The CDR3: CASNFAARGGYGYTF. Here the CDR3 DNA reads TGTGCCAGCAATTTCGCGGCAAGGGGCGGCTATGGCTACACCTTC.

There are many counts of this clone. The chain uses TRBV4-3 and TRBJ2-2, with D possibly TRBD1 on 5 matching bases. The CDR3 consists of 16 residues. With 1 base removed from V and 1 base from J, the gap between germline ends came to 10 bases. Germline CDR1 reads LGHNA; CDR2 reads YSLEER. DNA of the CDR3: TGCGCCAGCAGCCAAGGTTCTACAGGGAACACCGGGGAGCTGTTTTTT. Translating gives CASSQGSTGNTGELFF.

The chain carries TRBV6-5 and TRBJ2-7; 7 nucleotides agree with TRBD1. CDR1 is MNHEY and CDR2 is SVGAGI in the germline V gene. The length of the CDR3 is 12 residues. Trimming cost V 11 bases and J 6 bases; bases outside gene matches: 10. DNA of the CDR3: TGTGCCTCACACAGGGGAGTTGGCGAGCAGTACTTC. This gives the protein CASHRGVGEQYF.

This chain joins TRBV2 and TRBJ2-3; the D gene is possibly TRBD1 (6 bases). CDR1 SNHLY and CDR2 FYNNEI come from the germline V gene. This CDR3 is built from 14 residues. V was cut by 2 bases and J by 2 bases, with 8 bases left in between. CDR3 residues: CASSENRVTDTQYF. CDR3 nucleotides: TGTGCCAGCAGTGAAAACAGGGTCACAGATACGCAGTATTTT.

The chain is built from TRBV6-5 and TRBJ1-2, with TRBD1 matching 8 bases. The V gene end was trimmed by 5 bases and the J gene end by 7 bases; junction bases not matched to a gene: 9. In germline, CDR1 is MNHEY, CDR2 SVGAGI. This CDR3 spans 14 amino acids. CDR3 in amino acids: CASSTVTGVGGYTF. CDR3 bases: TGTGCCAGCAGTACCGTGACAGGGGTCGGTGGCTACACCTTC.

The V gene is TRBV7-9, the J gene TRBJ1-4; no reliable D call. The CDR3 is 13 residues long. V lost 5 bases and J lost 12, with 16 bases in between. Germline V gene data show CDR1 as SEHNR and CDR2 as FQNEAQ (reference sequence). The CDR3 is CASSPGRPEELFF. DNA of the CDR3: TGTGCCAGCAGCCCAGGTAGGCCCGAAGAACTGTTTTTT.

Remarks on this clone: A read error may account for a junction end that differs from germline. The chain uses TRBV12-3 or TRBV12-4 and TRBJ1-1; TRBD1 agrees at 7 bases. The CDR3 covers 13 residues. DNA of the CDR3: TGTGCCGGCAGTTTAGAACAGGGGCGGGTAGCTTTCTTT. Translated: CAGSLEQGRVAFF.

This clone was picked up one time. The chain uses TRBV19 and TRBJ1-2, with D uncertain. Germline loops: CDR1 LNHDA, CDR2 SQIVND (reference sequence). Trimming left V 8 bases short and J 4 bases short, with 23 bases between. The CDR3 consists of 16 residues. The CDR3 nucleotides read TGTGCCAGTCAAAAGGGCGGGGAGAGCCGTGGCTATGGCTACACCTTC. This translates into CASQKGGESRGYGYTF.

This clone was detected only a few times. The V and J genes are TRBV19 and TRBJ1-3; D might be TRBD1 (6 bases). The V end was cut by 7 bases, the J end by 4 bases, with 14 bases between. There are 14 residues in the CDR3. Germline CDR1 reads LNHDA; CDR2 reads SQIVND (reference sequence). CDR3: CASKPPGGGNTIYF. CDR3 in DNA: TGTGCCAGTAAACCGCCTGGGGGCGGAAACACCATATATTTT. Variable domain in full (rest from reference TRBV19 and TRBJ1-3): DGGITQSPKYLFRKEGQNVTLSCEQNLNHDAMYWYRQDPGQGLRLIYYSQIVNDFQKGDIAEGYSVSREKKESFPLTVTSAQKNPTAFYLCASKPPGGGNTIYFGEGSWLTVV.